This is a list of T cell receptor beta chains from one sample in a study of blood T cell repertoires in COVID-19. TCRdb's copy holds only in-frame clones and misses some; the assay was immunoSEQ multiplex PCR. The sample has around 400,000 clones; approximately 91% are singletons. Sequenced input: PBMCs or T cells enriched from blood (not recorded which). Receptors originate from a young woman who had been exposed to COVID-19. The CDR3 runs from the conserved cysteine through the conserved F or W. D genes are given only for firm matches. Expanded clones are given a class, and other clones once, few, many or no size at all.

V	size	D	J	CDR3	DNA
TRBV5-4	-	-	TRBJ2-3	CASSLGKQGTGSSDTQYF	TGTGCCAGCAGCCTTGGAAAGCAGGGGACGGGTTCGTCAGATACGCAGTATTTT
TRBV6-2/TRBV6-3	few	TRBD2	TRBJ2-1	CASSYSTSGSSYNEQFF	TGTGCCAGCAGTTACTCAACTAGCGGGAGTAGCTACAATGAGCAGTTCTTC
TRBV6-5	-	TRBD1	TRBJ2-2	CASSFDRGPGELFF	TGTGCCAGCAGTTTCGACAGGGGGCCCGGGGAGCTGTTTTTT
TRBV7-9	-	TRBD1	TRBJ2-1	CASSGWDSRSYNEQFF	TGTGCCAGCAGCGGATGGGACAGCCGTTCCTACAATGAGCAGTTCTTC
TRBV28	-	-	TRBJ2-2	CASRIGGNTGELFF	TGTGCCAGCAGAATAGGGGGAAACACCGGGGAGCTGTTTTTT
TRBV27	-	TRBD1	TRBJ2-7	CATSTRDRVPYEQYF	TGTGCCACATCCACCCGGGACAGGGTACCCTACGAGCAGTACTTC
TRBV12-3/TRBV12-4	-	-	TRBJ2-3	CASSLGRTDTQYF	TGTGCCAGCAGTTTAGGTCGTACAGATACGCAGTATTTT
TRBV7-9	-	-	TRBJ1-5	CASSSDSTDNQPQHF	TGTGCCAGCAGCTCGGACTCTACGGACAATCAGCCCCAGCATTTT
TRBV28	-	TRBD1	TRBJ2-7	CASSLLTGIYEQYF	TGTGCCAGCAGTCTACTGACAGGGATCTACGAGCAGTACTTC
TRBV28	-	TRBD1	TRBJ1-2	CASSASGQGNYGYTF	TGTGCCAGCAGTGCCTCGGGACAGGGGAACTATGGCTACACCTTC
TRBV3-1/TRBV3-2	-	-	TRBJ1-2	CASSSWTAYGYTF	TGTGCCAGCAGCAGCTGGACAGCATATGGCTACACCTTC
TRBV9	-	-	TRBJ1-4	CASSPGRQGGTNEKLFF	TGTGCCAGCAGCCCTGGGCGCCAGGGAGGTACTAATGAAAAACTGTTTTTT
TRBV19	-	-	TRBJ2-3	CASSSSPGVGDTQYF	TGTGCCAGTAGTTCATCACCGGGAGTCGGAGATACGCAGTATTTT
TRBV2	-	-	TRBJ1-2	CASSEASLWSSGYTF	TGTGCCAGCAGTGAAGCCTCCTTGTGGAGCTCAGGCTACACCTTC
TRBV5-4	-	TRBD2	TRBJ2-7	CASSLEGSGHYEQYF	TGTGCCAGCAGCTTGGAAGGTAGCGGGCACTACGAGCAGTACTTC
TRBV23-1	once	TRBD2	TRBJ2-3	CASSQNPPWGSGGMDTQYF	TGCGCCAGCAGTCAAAACCCCCCTTGGGGGAGCGGGGGAATGGATACGCAGTATTTT
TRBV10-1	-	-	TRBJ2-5	CASSESSDQETQYF	TGCGCCAGCAGTGAGTCGTCAGACCAAGAGACCCAGTACTTC
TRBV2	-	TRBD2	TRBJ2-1	CASHPGLAGEAGSYNEQFF	TGTGCCAGTCACCCGGGACTAGCGGGCGAAGCCGGCTCCTACAATGAGCAGTTCTTC
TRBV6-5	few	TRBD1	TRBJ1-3	CASGRQGFGNTIYF	TGTGCCAGCGGGCGACAGGGCTTCGGAAACACCATATATTTT
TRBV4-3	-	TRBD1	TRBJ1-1	CASSETGTGSTEAFF	TGCGCCAGCAGCGAAACTGGGACAGGGTCCACTGAAGCTTTCTTT
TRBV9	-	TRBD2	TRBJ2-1	CASSVPGLAGGSSEQFF	TGTGCCAGCAGCGTACCGGGACTAGCGGGGGGGTCATCAGAGCAGTTCTTC
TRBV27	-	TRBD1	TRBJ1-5	CASSFFAGGGQPQHF	TGTGCCAGCAGTTTTTTTGCAGGGGGTGGTCAGCCCCAGCATTTT
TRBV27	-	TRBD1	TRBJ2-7	CASSAGTGVQQYF	TGTGCCAGCAGTGCCGGGACAGGGGTTCAGCAGTACTTC
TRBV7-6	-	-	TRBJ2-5	CASSLVQGPGQETQYF	TGTGCCAGCAGCTTAGTTCAAGGACCGGGGCAAGAGACCCAGTACTTC
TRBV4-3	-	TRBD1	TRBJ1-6	CASSQEGTEGSPLHF	TGCGCCAGCAGCCAAGAAGGGACAGAGGGTTCACCCCTCCACTTT
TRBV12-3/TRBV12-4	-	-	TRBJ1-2	CASSFNNYGYTF	TGTGCCAGCAGCTTTAATAACTATGGCTACACCTTC
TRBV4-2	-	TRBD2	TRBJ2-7	CASSQDGAGRSYEQYF	TGTGCCAGCAGCCAAGACGGAGCGGGACGCTCCTACGAGCAGTACTTC
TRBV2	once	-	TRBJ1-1	CYSMWGGTEAFF	TGCTATAGCATGTGGGGCGGCACTGAAGCTTTCTTT
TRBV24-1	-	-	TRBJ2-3	CATSDLGGGTDTQYF	TGTGCCACCAGTGATTTAGGGGGGGGCACAGATACGCAGTATTTT
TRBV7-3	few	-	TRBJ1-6	CASSSTWQGNSPLHF	TGTGCCAGCAGCTCCACTTGGCAGGGAAATTCACCCCTCCACTTT
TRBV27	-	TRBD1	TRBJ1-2	CASSIRGLGGYTF	TGTGCCAGCAGCATCAGGGGGCTGGGGGGCTACACCTTC
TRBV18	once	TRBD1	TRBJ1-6	CASPDRGGSPLHF	TGTGCCAGCCCGGACAGGGGGGGATCACCCCTCCACTTT
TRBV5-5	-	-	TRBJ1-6	CASSFGGSLTYNSPLHF	TGTGCCAGCAGCTTCGGCGGCAGCCTCACTTATAATTCACCCCTCCACTTT
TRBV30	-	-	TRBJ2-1	CAWDDSGSYNEQFF	TGTGCCTGGGACGATAGCGGAAGCTACAATGAGCAGTTCTTC
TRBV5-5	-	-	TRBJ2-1	CASSPLDLASYNEQFF	TGTGCCAGCAGCCCACTAGACTTGGCCTCCTACAATGAGCAGTTCTTC
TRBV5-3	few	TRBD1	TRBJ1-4	CARSLRDRGRDNEKLFF	TGTGCCAGAAGCTTGAGGGACAGGGGGCGAGATAATGAAAAACTGTTTTTT
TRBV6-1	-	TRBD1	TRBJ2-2	CASSGAPGQGNTGELFF	TGTGCCAGCAGTGGGGCACCGGGACAGGGGAACACCGGGGAGCTGTTTTTT
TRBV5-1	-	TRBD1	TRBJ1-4	CASSLAPGGTNEKLFF	TGCGCCAGCAGCTTGGCTCCAGGGGGTACTAATGAAAAACTGTTTTTT
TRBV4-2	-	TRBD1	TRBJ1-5	CASSQDRDRINQPQHF	TGTGCCAGCAGCCAAGATAGGGACAGAATCAATCAGCCCCAGCATTTT
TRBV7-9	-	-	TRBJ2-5	CASSSRHRDTQYF	TGTGCCAGCAGCAGCCGCCACCGGGATACCCAGTACTTC
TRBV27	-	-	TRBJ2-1	CASSGQSVSYNEQFF	TGTGCCAGCAGTGGACAGTCCGTTTCCTACAATGAGCAGTTCTTC
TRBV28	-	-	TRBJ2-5	CASLQGETQYF	TGTGCCAGCCTCCAGGGGGAGACCCAGTACTTC
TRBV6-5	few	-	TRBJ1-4	CASRAGFGNEKLFF	TGTGCCAGCAGGGCGGGGTTCGGTAATGAAAAACTGTTTTTT
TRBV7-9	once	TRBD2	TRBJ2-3	CASSPGGVANTDTQYF	TGTGCCAGCAGCCCCGGGGGGGTAGCCAACACAGATACGCAGTATTTT
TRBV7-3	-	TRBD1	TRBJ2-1	CASSSSTGSTYNEQFF	TGTGCCAGCAGCTCCTCGACAGGGAGTACCTACAATGAGCAGTTCTTC
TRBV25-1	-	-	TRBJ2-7	CASSEQGFYEQYF	TGTGCCAGCAGTGAACAGGGATTCTACGAGCAGTACTTC